A single sample gave rise to the 11 T cell receptor beta chains below, sequenced in a study of shared clonotypes between healthy human individuals. Repertoires were generated with immunoSEQ multiplex PCR, while TCRdb's copy carries only in-frame clones and drops some. The sample records about 2.4 million clones, around 90% being singletons. The sample was naive CD4+ T cells sorted from blood. This sample's subset: CD45RA+ positively selected. These receptors originate from a man between 18 and 35 years old in good health.

J is TRBJ1-6 and V is TRBV28; D remains unclear. V was pared by 4 bases and J by 0 bases, with 16 bases between. The CDR3 contains 18 residues. Germline CDR1 is MDHEN and CDR2 is SYDVKM. CDR3 bases: TGTGCCAGCAGTTCCCCTAGGTCGGCGAGCTCCTATAATTCACCCCTCCACTTT. Protein sequence: CASSSPRSASSYNSPLHF.

This chain connects TRBV4-2 to TRBJ2-7; D tentatively reads TRBD1 or TRBD2 (8 bases each). The CDR3 is made up of 15 amino acids. In germline, CDR1 is LGHNA, CDR2 YNFKEQ. The ends were cut back, 4 bases at V and 2 bases at J, with 15 bases in the middle. The CDR3 nucleotides are TGTGCCAGCAGCCCGGGGGGGACAGGAGCCTACGAGCAGTACTTC. Protein product: CASSPGGTGAYEQYF.

The gene calls are TRBV28 and TRBJ2-7; 8 bases fit TRBD1. This CDR3 is 15 amino acids long. Germline V gene data show CDR1 as MDHEN and CDR2 as SYDVKM. V gave up 5 bases and J gave up 3 bases; unmatched junction bases: 9. Here the CDR3 DNA reads TGTGCCAGCAGTGGCGGGCAGGGGGCGCGCTACGAGCAGTACTTC. Translating it yields CASSGGQGARYEQYF.

The chain couples TRBV5-6 to TRBJ1-2; no firm D call. Between the trimmed V and J ends, which lost 1 base and 1 base, there was a span of 8 bases. The CDR3 runs 14 residues. The germline V gene has CDR1 SGHDT and CDR2 YYEEEE. This CDR3 is CASSLYGVNYGYTF. CDR3 bases: TGTGCCAGCAGCTTGTATGGGGTTAACTATGGCTACACCTTC.

The chain links TRBV9 to TRBJ1-6, with D uncertain. The CDR3 is 15 residues long. Trimming removed 1 base from V and 6 bases from J, with 11 bases in between. The germline gives CDR1 SGDLS, CDR2 YYNGEE. In nucleotides, the CDR3 is TGTGCCAGCAGCGTAAGTGAGGATGGTAATTCACCCCTCCACTTT. Protein sequence: CASSVSEDGNSPLHF.

This chain uses TRBV6-1 with TRBJ1-5; unclear D gene. The CDR3 consists of 15 residues. Germline loops: CDR1 MNHNS, CDR2 SASEGT. V was pared by 2 bases and J by 0 bases, with 8 bases between. The CDR3 nucleotides are TGTGCCAGCAGTGAAAATACTTATAGCAATCAGCCCCAGCATTTT. It codes for CASSENTYSNQPQHF.

This clone was counted once. The J gene is TRBJ2-5, the V gene TRBV30; weak D call: TRBD2 (5 bases). The CDR3 contains 16 residues. The germline V and J ends were trimmed by 2 bases and 5 bases, with 21 bases remaining between them. Germline loops: CDR1 GTSNPN, CDR2 SVGIG (reference sequence). Written as DNA, the CDR3 is TGTGCCTGGAGTCAGTACGGTGGAGGCCGAGGGGAGACCCAGTACTTC. Its protein is CAWSQYGGGRGETQYF. Full variable domain (outside the CDR3, taken from reference TRBV30 and TRBJ2-5): SQTIHQWPATLVQPVGSPLSLECTVEGTSNPNLYWYRQAAGRGLQLLFYSVGIGQISSEVPQNLSASRPQDRQFILSSKKLLLSDSGFYLCAWSQYGGGRGETQYFGPGTRLLVL.

V gene TRBV7-2 combines with J gene TRBJ2-1, with D tentatively TRBD1 or TRBD2 (5 bases each). Trimming removed 5 bases from V and 10 bases from J, with 18 bases in between. Germline CDR1 and CDR2: SGHTA and FQGNSA. The length of the CDR3 is 14 residues. The CDR3 region has the DNA TGTGCCAGCAGCGTGTCGGGGACCCGCCGCGAGCAGTTCTTC. Its translation: CASSVSGTRREQFF.

The rearrangement uses TRBV20-1 and TRBJ2-3, with D perhaps TRBD1 (5 bases). Trimming removed 7 bases at V and 6 bases at J, with 11 bases between. Germline-derived CDR1 and CDR2 are DFQATT and SNEGSKA (reference sequence). The length of the CDR3 is 11 residues. In DNA form, the CDR3 reads TGCAGTGGACAGACGACGGATACGCAGTATTTT. Translated: CSGQTTDTQYF.

This chain joins TRBV9 and TRBJ2-5; perhaps D is TRBD1 or TRBD2 (6 bases each). V lost 3 bases and J lost 7, with 16 bases in between. The CDR3 contains 14 residues. Germline V CDR1 and CDR2: SGDLS, YYNGEE. The CDR3 reads CASSAVTGGGTQYF. The CDR3 DNA follows: TGTGCCAGCAGCGCTGTGACAGGAGGGGGGACCCAGTACTTC.

The CDR3 sequence: CASSRQTSTNTGELFF. CDR3 DNA: TGCGCCAGCAGCCGGCAGACCTCAACGAACACCGGGGAGCTGTTTTTT. The V gene is TRBV4-1, the J gene TRBJ2-2; D gene unclear. Germline V gives CDR1 MGHRA, CDR2 YSYEKL. This CDR3 has 16 amino acids. V lost 4 bases to trimming and J lost 0 bases, with 12 bases between them.